This T cell receptor beta chain comes out of a study of blood T cell repertoires in COVID-19. The wider study: Some COVID-19 samples were acute and others convalescent; all came from the United States, Italy and Spain. The cDNA or gDNA used as material had been derived from T cells, B-cell-depleted T cells, or PBMCs.

In the original analysis: The authors estimated nucleated cell counts from reference gene primer amplification. Data came from immunoSEQ multiplex PCR; TCRdb stores just in-frame clones and leaves some out. Clone size and the V and J calls come from that table; the DNA yielded D and trimming. The table has 60,000 to 100,000 clones, 70% to 90% seen once. Germline V gives CDR1 SGHNT, CDR2 YYREEE (reference sequence). Trimming at V came to 4 bases and at J to 6 bases, leaving 10 bases not matched to a gene. This CDR3 is built from 14 residues. This receptor was obtained from a man between 50 and 59 years old with active COVID-19. Sequencing was carried out using peripheral blood. The chain carries TRBV5-4 and TRBJ2-7, with 7 bases that match TRBD2. CDR3 in amino acids: CASSQPGLLSEQYF. The DNA of the CDR3 is TGTGCCAGCAGCCAACCGGGACTACTCAGCGAGCAGTACTTC.